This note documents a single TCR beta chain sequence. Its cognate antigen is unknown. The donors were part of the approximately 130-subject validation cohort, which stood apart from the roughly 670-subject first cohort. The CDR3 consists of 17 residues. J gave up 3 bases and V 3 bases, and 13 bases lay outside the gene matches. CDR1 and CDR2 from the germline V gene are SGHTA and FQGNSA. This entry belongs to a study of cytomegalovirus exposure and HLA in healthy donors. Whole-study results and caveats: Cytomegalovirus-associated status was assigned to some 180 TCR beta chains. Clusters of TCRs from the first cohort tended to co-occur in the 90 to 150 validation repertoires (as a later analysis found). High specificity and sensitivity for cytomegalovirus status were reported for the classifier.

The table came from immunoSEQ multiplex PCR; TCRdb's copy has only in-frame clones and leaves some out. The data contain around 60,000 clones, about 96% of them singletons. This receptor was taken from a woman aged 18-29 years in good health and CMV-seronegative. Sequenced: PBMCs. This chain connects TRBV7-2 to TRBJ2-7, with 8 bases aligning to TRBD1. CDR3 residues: CASSLGWAGGPIYEQYF. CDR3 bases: TGTGCCAGCAGCTTGGGGTGGGCAGGGGGCCCGATCTACGAGCAGTACTTC.